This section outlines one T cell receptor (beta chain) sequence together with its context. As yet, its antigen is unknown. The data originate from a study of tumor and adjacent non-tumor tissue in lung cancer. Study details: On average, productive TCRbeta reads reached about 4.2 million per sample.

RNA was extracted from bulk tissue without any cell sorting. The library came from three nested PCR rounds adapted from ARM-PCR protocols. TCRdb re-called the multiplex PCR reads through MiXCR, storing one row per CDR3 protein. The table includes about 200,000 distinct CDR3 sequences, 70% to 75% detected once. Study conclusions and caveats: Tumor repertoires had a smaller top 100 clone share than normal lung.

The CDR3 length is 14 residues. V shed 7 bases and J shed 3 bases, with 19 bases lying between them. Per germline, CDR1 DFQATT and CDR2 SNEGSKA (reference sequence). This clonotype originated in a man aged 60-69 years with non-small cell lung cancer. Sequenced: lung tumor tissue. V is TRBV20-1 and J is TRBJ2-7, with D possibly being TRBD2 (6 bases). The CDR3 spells CSGYSRTNDYEQYF. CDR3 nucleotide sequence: TGCAGTGGCTATTCCAGGACTAACGACTACGAGCAGTACTTC.